The present T cell receptor (beta chain) was sequenced within a study of CD8 T cells in ankylosing spondylitis. General study findings and limits: Researchers reportedly found disease-linked clones significantly enriched in matched ankylosing spondylitis synovial fluid.

By quantitative 5'-RACE with molecular barcodes, the TCR beta libraries were made. TCRdb itself ran the 5' RACE reads through MiXCR, one entry per CDR3 protein. The sample yields about 250,000 distinct CDR3 sequences, about 30% seen once. This clonotype was seen only a few times. What it binds is unknown. Germline CDR1 DFQATT, CDR2 SNEGSKA (reference sequence). This CDR3 is 15 amino acids long. V dropped 1 base and J dropped 8; count of bases not matched to a gene: 6. The sample comprised blood, either unsorted or a sorted T cell fraction (not recorded which). V is TRBV20-1 and J is TRBJ1-6; 9 nucleotides line up with TRBD1. This TCR came from a male donor with ankylosing spondylitis or in good health (not recorded which). CDR3 nucleotides: TGCAGTGCTAGAGCACTGGACAGGGGAGATTCACCCCTCCACTTT. Amino acid sequence: CSARALDRGDSPLHF.